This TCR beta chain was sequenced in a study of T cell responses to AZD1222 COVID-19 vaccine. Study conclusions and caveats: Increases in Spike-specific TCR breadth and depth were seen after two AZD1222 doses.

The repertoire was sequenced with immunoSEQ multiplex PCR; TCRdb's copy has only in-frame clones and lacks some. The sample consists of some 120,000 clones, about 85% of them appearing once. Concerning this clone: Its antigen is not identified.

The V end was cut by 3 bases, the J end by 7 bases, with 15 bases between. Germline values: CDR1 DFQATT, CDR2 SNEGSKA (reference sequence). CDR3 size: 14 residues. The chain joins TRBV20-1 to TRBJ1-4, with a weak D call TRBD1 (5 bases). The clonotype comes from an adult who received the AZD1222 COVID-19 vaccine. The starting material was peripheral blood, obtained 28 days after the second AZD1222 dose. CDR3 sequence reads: CSASLRLQGEKLFF. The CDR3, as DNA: TGCAGTGCTAGTCTGCGCCTTCAGGGTGAAAAACTGTTTTTT.